This TCR beta chain appears in the sequencing data of a study of T cell responses to AZD1222 COVID-19 vaccine. Whole-study results and caveats: White British ancestry dominated among donors, who included more females, and clonal diversity was possibly underestimated. Dominant CD4 TCR responses targeted spike regions 160-218 and 743-854. Only 5 or 6 individuals given AZD1222 were seropositive at baseline.

A word on this clone: Its antigen is undetermined. The same CDR3 can be traced to other DNA sequences in this sample.

TCRdb's table, derived via immunoSEQ multiplex PCR, lists solely in-frame clones and lacks some. Of fewer than 250,000 clones listed, approximately 94% were seen once; the top ten hold around 1%. Trimming took off 3 bases at V and 5 bases at J, with 7 bases between the two ends. In germline, CDR1 is SEHNR, CDR2 FQNEAQ (reference sequence). The CDR3 is 12 residues long. The source is an adult in good health. This sequence joins TRBV7-9 and TRBJ1-1, with no clear D. The source material was peripheral blood, sampled on day 0 of MenACWY control vaccination. In DNA, the CDR3 is TGTGCCAGCAGCTTGGCGGGGACTGAAGCTTTCTTT. This gives the protein CASSLAGTEAFF.